The T cell receptor beta chain described here comes from a study of blood T cell repertoires in COVID-19. Study-wide context: Samples representing acute and convalescent COVID-19 were sourced from the United States, Italy and Spain. Sample material is recorded as cDNA or gDNA derived from T cells, B-cell-depleted T cells, or PBMCs.

Original handling: From reference gene primer amplification, estimates of nucleated cell counts were derived. Method: immunoSEQ multiplex PCR; TCRdb's copy keeps in-frame clones and lacks some. Clone size and the V and J calls come from that table; the DNA yielded D and trimming. Here the sample spans under 350,000 clones, less than 90% being singletons. The CDR3 is made up of 14 amino acids. V lost 2 bases, J lost 4 bases, and 9 bases lay in between. Germline V CDR1 and CDR2: MNHEY, SVGAGI. V and J are TRBV6-5 and TRBJ1-3; TRBD1 might be the D (6 bases). The source of this sequence is a human donor in a cohort sampled during active COVID-19. The source material was peripheral blood. CDR3 residues: CASSYKDRGNTIYF. In DNA form, the CDR3 reads TGTGCCAGCAGTTACAAGGACAGAGGAAACACCATATATTTT.